This T cell receptor beta chain was documented in a study of cytomegalovirus exposure and HLA in healthy donors. Study background: Earlier sequencing of 150 million to 200 million T cells yielded under 120 million unique TCR beta sequences. Clustering assigned around 77% of the roughly 370 genotyped donors to the Caucasian-associated ancestry cluster. Findings of the study overall: For most TCR sequences rarity was the rule, although some public TCRs occurred in many donors.

The donors, nominally healthy at sampling, likely had unrecorded immune exposures. With 4 bases clipped from V and 4 bases from J, the junction kept 8 bases outside the gene matches. The CDR3 is 15 residues long. Per germline, CDR1 MGHRA and CDR2 YSYEKL. The study ran its PCR with 60 Vbeta and 13 Jbeta primers. Here immunoSEQ multiplex PCR was the method, and the copy in TCRdb shows in-frame clones only, minus some. The table lists about 140,000 clones, about 70% of them singletons. As regards this clone: Its specificity is not known.

Sequences were obtained from PBMCs. The source is a man aged 55 to 69 in good health and CMV-seronegative. The chain employs TRBV4-1 and TRBJ1-1, with 8 bases fitting TRBD1. The CDR3, as DNA: TGCGCCAGCAGCCCCCGGCAGGGGGCGGTCACTGAAGCTTTCTTT. Translating it yields CASSPRQGAVTEAFF.